Given below is one TCR beta chain in context. This entry is derived from a study of blood T cell repertoires in COVID-19. Germline lookup yields CDR1 MNHEY and CDR2 SMNVEV (reference sequence). The CDR3 loop spans 16 amino acids. Trimming left V 6 bases short and J 0 bases short, with 17 bases between. Data came from immunoSEQ multiplex PCR; TCRdb stores just in-frame clones and leaves some out. The sample records about 340,000 clones, 88% being singletons. This TCR derives from a woman in her 70s with COVID-19, enrolled during active disease. V usage is TRBV27 and J usage is TRBJ1-2; D ambiguous. Sequencing was performed on peripheral blood. CDR3 coding DNA: TGTGCCAGCAGGCGCGGAGGGAGATCTTCTAACTATGGCTACACCTTC. Translated, it gives CASRRGGRSSNYGYTF.